Only one count was recorded for the clone carrying this T cell receptor beta chain. Its antigen is unidentified. This could be a read error, since a much larger clone is one nucleotide away. The data belong to a study of molecular identifiers for immune sequencing clone quantification. About the research overall: Replicate experiments divided RNA from 20,000 or 100,000 naive CD8 cells into five parts and sequenced four.

As CD8+CD4-CCR7+CD45RA+ cells, naive CD8 T cells were sorted. Between the trimmed V and J ends, which lost 6 bases and 3 bases, there was a span of 15 bases. The CDR3 runs 14 residues. Germline CDR1 reads SGHRS; CDR2 reads YFSETQ. Bulk TCR library preparation followed previously described methods with listed TCR primers. A single record per CDR3 protein comes from TCRdb applying MiXCR to the PCR reads. In the table there are some 680,000 distinct CDR3 sequences, about 25% of which are singletons. Study results and caveats: In naive cells, clones above 20 RNA copies held under 1% of molecules, whereas in effector cells they held over 97%.

This chain joins TRBV5-1 and TRBJ1-1; possibly TRBD1 for D (5 bases). Sequenced input: naive CD8+ T cells from blood, with Jurkat cell RNA spiked in. The subset was: FACS-sorted CD8+CD4-CCR7+CD45RA+ naive T cells. This TCR was sampled from a human donor in good health. Some libraries in this study had Jurkat cell RNA spiked in. DNA for the CDR3: TGCGCCAGCACGTCCCCAGGGACGGACACTGAAGCTTTCTTT. Amino acid sequence: CASTSPGTDTEAFF.